The 27 T cell receptor beta chains reported below all come from one sample, sequenced in a study of T cells in Graves' hyperthyroidism and ophthalmopathy. The TCR beta CDR3 regions underwent amplification using RNA transcripts as the source. Using the HTBI primer set, a first-round RT-PCR was run on the TCR CDR3. TCRdb itself ran the multiplex PCR reads through MiXCR, one entry per CDR3 protein. The sample includes about 400,000 distinct CDR3 sequences, more than 15% of them seen just once. Input material: blood. These receptors were taken from a woman under 30 with Graves' hyperthyroidism.

This clonotype was seen repeatedly, ten times or more. This chain connects TRBV10-3 to TRBJ2-7; D call uncertain. From germline, CDR1 is ENHRY and CDR2 SYGVKD. The CDR3 is 15 residues long. V shed 2 bases and J shed 0 bases, with 11 bases lying between them. In nucleotides, the CDR3 is TGTGCCATCAGTGAGGTAGTGCCTAGCTCCTACGAGCAGTACTTC. This sequence encodes CAISEVVPSSYEQYF.

This clonotype was recorded many times. This chain connects TRBV7-9 to TRBJ1-1, with a tentative D call TRBD1 (6 bases). The germline V gene encodes CDR1 SEHNR and CDR2 FQNEAQ (reference sequence). The length of the CDR3 is 16 residues. Trimming shortened V by 4 bases and J by 0 bases, and 15 bases separated the two germline ends. CDR3 bases: TGTGCCAGCAGCTGGTCCGGGACACGGATGAACACTGAAGCTTTCTTT. This sequence encodes CASSWSGTRMNTEAFF.

Ten or more counts support this clonotype. The rearrangement links TRBV28 to TRBJ1-2, with 8 bases that match TRBD1. Looked up from germline, CDR1 is MDHEN and CDR2 is SYDVKM. V lost 7 bases to trimming and J lost 7 bases; unmatched junction nucleotides: 11. The CDR3 extends over 14 amino acids. The CDR3 protein is CASISPDRVGGYTF. In DNA form, the CDR3 reads TGTGCCAGCATCTCCCCGGACAGGGTCGGTGGCTACACCTTC.

This clonotype was recorded many times. This chain joins TRBV5-6 and TRBJ2-1; possible D gene TRBD1, 7 bases. V was clipped by 4 bases and J by 10 bases, with 18 bases between them. The CDR3 loop spans 14 amino acids. Germline CDR1 reads SGHDT; CDR2 reads YYEEEE. CDR3 sequence: CASSLPTGRPEQFF. In nucleotides, the CDR3 is TGTGCCAGCAGCCTCCCGACAGGGAGGCCGGAGCAGTTCTTC.

At least ten counts were recorded for this clonotype. CDR3 DNA sequence: TGCAGTGCTAGAGCAGGGGCAGGGACTGAAGCTTTCTTT. This sequence encodes CSARAGAGTEAFF. The V call is TRBV20-1, the J call TRBJ1-1; D possibly corresponds to TRBD1 (6 bases). The CDR3 is 13 amino acids. Germline CDR1 and CDR2: DFQATT and SNEGSKA (reference sequence). Trimming took off 1 base at V and 5 bases at J, with 11 bases between the two ends.

The V and J genes are TRBV9 and TRBJ1-1; D possibly corresponds to TRBD1 (6 bases). The CDR3 is made up of 17 amino acids. Trimming pared 4 bases from V and 4 bases from J, leaving 23 bases between. The germline V gene encodes CDR1 SGDLS and CDR2 YYNGEE. The DNA for the CDR3 is TGTGCCAGCAGCCCGCCAGGTCTAGGGGGAAGGAGCACTGAAGCTTTCTTT. Encoded protein: CASSPPGLGGRSTEAFF.

This clonotype was seen many times. The chain is built from TRBV5-1 and TRBJ2-7; D remains unclear. The ends were cut back, 2 bases at V and 6 bases at J, with 15 bases in the middle. The germline CDR1 and CDR2 sequences are SGHRS and YFSETQ. The CDR3 has 14 amino acids. CDR3 residues: CASSFEGGSREQYF. The CDR3 coding sequence is TGCGCCAGCAGCTTCGAAGGTGGAAGCCGCGAGCAGTACTTC.

Of note for this clonotype: This may stem from a read error, because a much larger clone lies one nucleotide away. The chain employs TRBV28 and TRBJ1-1; D remains ambiguous. Germline CDR1 MDHEN, CDR2 SYDVKM. This CDR3 is 13 amino acids long. CDR3 DNA sequence: TGTGCCAGCAAGTCCGGTGGGGTCGCTGAAGCTCTCTTT. Protein product: CASKSGGVAEALF.

To note about this clonotype: This could be a read error, since a much larger clone is one nucleotide away. The rearrangement uses TRBV3-1 and TRBJ1-2, with TRBD1 identical over 8 bases. From germline, CDR1 is LGHDT and CDR2 YNNKEL (reference sequence). V dropped 3 bases and J dropped 2; count of bases not matched to a gene: 5. The CDR3 is 15 residues long. The CDR3 loop reads CASSHGAGGNYGYTF. CDR3 DNA sequence: TGTGCCAGCAGCCACGGGGCAGGGGGCAACTATGGCTACACCTTC.

This clonotype was seen at least ten times. The rearrangement joins TRBV27 to TRBJ1-5, with TRBD1 as a possible D gene (6 bases). The germline gives CDR1 MNHEY, CDR2 SMNVEV (reference sequence). V lost 10 bases to trimming and J lost 4 bases, with 23 bases between them. The CDR3 is 16 amino acids. The CDR3 nucleotides are TGTGCCACCACTGAACTAGGGGGGGCACGGAATCAGCCCCAGCATTTT. It encodes CATTELGGARNQPQHF.

There are a few counts of this clonotype. V gene TRBV5-1 combines with J gene TRBJ2-5; 8 bases are a match to TRBD2. Per germline, CDR1 SGHRS and CDR2 YFSETQ. Unmatched junction bases numbered 12, after V lost 4 bases and J lost 4 bases. The CDR3 sequence is 16 residues long. The CDR3 bases are TGCGCCAGCAGCCTAGGACTAGCTCGGGCCCCAGAGACCCAGTACTTC. Translation gives CASSLGLARAPETQYF.

This clonotype was found many times. The chain uses TRBV11-2 and TRBJ1-4; the D gene is possibly TRBD1 (5 bases). The CDR3 is 15 amino acids. Between the trimmed V and J ends, which lost 5 bases and 6 bases, there was a span of 16 bases. Germline assignment: CDR1 SGHAT and CDR2 FQNNGV. The CDR3 coding sequence is TGTGCCAGCAGCCTGCCGGCAGGGATCGATGAAAAACTGTTTTTT. Translated, it gives CASSLPAGIDEKLFF.

This clonotype was counted a few times. Just one base apart from a much larger clone, this may be a read error. The genes are TRBV20-1 and TRBJ2-7, with TRBD2 matching over 9 bases. Germline CDR1 is DFQATT and CDR2 is SNEGSKA (reference sequence). This CDR3 is 16 amino acids long. CDR3 residues: CSARDTSSGVGYEQCF. The CDR3 region has the DNA TGCAGTGCTAGAGATACCTCTAGCGGGGTAGGTTACGAGCAGTGCTTC.

The rearrangement joins TRBV20-1 to TRBJ1-2; D unclear. Germline values: CDR1 DFQATT, CDR2 SNEGSKA (reference sequence). Trimming removed 5 bases from V and 0 bases from J, with 19 bases in between. The CDR3 spans 16 residues. Written as DNA, the CDR3 is TGCAGTGCTTTTACCGGCCATATGCAGCCTAACTATGGCTACACCTTC. It translates to CSAFTGHMQPNYGYTF.

To note about this clonotype: A much larger clone lies a single base off, so this may be a read error. The CDR3 ends on some other residue instead of the conserved phenylalanine or tryptophan, so this is likely a read error. This chain links TRBV2 with TRBJ1-5; D perhaps matches TRBD1 (5 bases). The germline V gene encodes CDR1 SNHLY and CDR2 FYNNEI. Trimming stripped 8 bases from V and 6 bases from J, with 11 bases between. CDR3 length: 12 residues. Here the CDR3 DNA reads TGTGCCAGCGTGGGGGTGGGTCAGCCCCAGCATTTG. This encodes CASVGVGQPQHL.

This clonotype was picked up many times. J is TRBJ1-1 and V is TRBV29-1; D perhaps matches TRBD1 (5 bases). CDR1 SQVTM and CDR2 ANQGSEA come from the germline V gene. V was trimmed by 7 bases and J by 1 base, leaving 16 bases between them. The CDR3 covers 14 residues. This CDR3 reads CSAVPTETNTEAFF. The CDR3 bases are TGCAGCGCCGTACCGACAGAGACGAACACTGAAGCTTTCTTT.

V is TRBV19 and J is TRBJ2-7; 12 bases match TRBD1. The CDR3 is 17 residues long. Germline loops: CDR1 LNHDA, CDR2 SQIVND (reference sequence). Unmatched junction bases numbered 11, after V lost 5 bases and J lost 3 bases. The CDR3 nucleotides read TGTGCCAGTAGTCCCCAAAGGGGGACAGGGGGCCTCTACGAGCAGTACTTC. Its translation is CASSPQRGTGGLYEQYF.

This clonotype came up many times. The chain has TRBV11-2 and TRBJ2-7; D is ambiguous. V lost 4 bases to trimming and J lost 7 bases, with 14 bases between them. Germline V CDR1 and CDR2: SGHAT, FQNNGV. This CDR3 has 13 residues. Here the CDR3 reads CASSSDRAQEQYF. The CDR3 coding sequence is TGTGCCAGCAGCTCTGACCGGGCCCAAGAGCAGTACTTC.

This clonotype turned up a few times. V is TRBV10-3 and J is TRBJ2-1; 7 bases are shared with TRBD2. Germline-derived CDR1 and CDR2 are ENHRY and SYGVKD. V was clipped by 6 bases and J by 0 bases; unmatched bases: 11. The CDR3 contains 17 residues. The CDR3 is CAIRPVGGGGSYNEQFF. As DNA, the CDR3 is TGTGCCATCAGGCCGGTAGGTGGGGGGGGCTCCTACAATGAGCAGTTCTTC.

This clonotype showed up just a few times. The rearrangement links TRBV7-9 to TRBJ2-3; no firm D call. Trimming removed 5 bases at V and 1 base at J, with 16 bases between. The CDR3 covers 16 residues. Per germline, CDR1 SEHNR and CDR2 FQNEAQ (reference sequence). CDR3: CASSLLTPAGTDTQYF. The CDR3 DNA reads TGTGCCAGCAGCCTCCTTACCCCTGCGGGCACAGATACGCAGTATTTT.

The gene calls are TRBV19 and TRBJ2-2, with TRBD1 as a possible D gene (7 bases). The V end lost 6 bases, the J end lost 6 bases, and 11 bases lay between the germline ends. The CDR3 consists of 13 residues. Germline lookup yields CDR1 LNHDA and CDR2 SQIVND (reference sequence). The CDR3 loop reads CASSTRGAGELFF. The DNA of the CDR3 is TGTGCCAGTAGCACCAGGGGGGCCGGGGAGCTGTTTTTT.

This clonotype was observed many times. The rearrangement uses TRBV20-1 and TRBJ1-5; D is uncertain. V was shortened by 1 base and J by 0 bases, with 10 bases between the two germline ends. This CDR3 has 15 amino acids. CDR1 and CDR2 from the germline V gene are DFQATT and SNEGSKA (reference sequence). Here the CDR3 DNA reads TGCAGTGCTAGAGTTAGTCTCTCTAGCAATCAGCCCCAGCATTTT. Amino acids: CSARVSLSSNQPQHF.

This chain uses TRBV19 with TRBJ2-6; perhaps D is TRBD1 or TRBD2 (6 bases each). Germline V gene data show CDR1 as LNHDA and CDR2 as SQIVND (reference sequence). V dropped 2 bases and J dropped 4 bases, with 12 bases sitting between them. The CDR3 spans 16 residues. CDR3 region: CASSIWRGNGANVLTF. For the CDR3, the DNA is TGTGCCAGTAGTATATGGAGGGGGAACGGGGCCAACGTCCTGACTTTC. Combining the CDR3 with reference TRBV19 and TRBJ2-6 gives the whole variable domain DGGITQSPKYLFRKEGQNVTLSCEQNLNHDAMYWYRQDPGQGLRLIYYSQIVNDFQKGDIAEGYSVSREKKESFPLTVTSAQKNPTAFYLCASSIWRGNGANVLTFGAGSRLTVL.

Ten or more counts support this clonotype. The chain is built from TRBV12-3 or TRBV12-4 and TRBJ1-1, with a tentative D call TRBD1 (5 bases). The CDR3 is made up of 14 amino acids. The V end was cut by 5 bases, the J end by 0 bases, with 10 bases between. The CDR3 DNA follows: TGTGCCAGCAGTGAGCAGGACATGAACACTGAAGCTTTCTTT. Its translation: CASSEQDMNTEAFF.

Ten or more counts support this clonotype. The chain joins TRBV7-3 to TRBJ2-5; D not resolved. Germline V gene data show CDR1 as SGHTA and CDR2 as FQGTGA. The germline V and J ends were trimmed by 2 bases and 5 bases, with 9 bases remaining between them. The CDR3 covers 13 residues. CDR3 loop: CASSLGSWETQYF. The DNA of the CDR3 is TGTGCCAGCAGCTTAGGGTCCTGGGAGACCCAGTACTTC.

This clonotype was recorded at least ten times. The CDR3 DNA reads TGCGCCAGCAGCTGGATGACAGGGTTCGATGGCTACACCTTC. This codes for CASSWMTGFDGYTF. V gene TRBV5-1 combines with J gene TRBJ1-2; 7 bases line up with TRBD1. The CDR3 is 14 amino acids. The germline CDR1 and CDR2 sequences are SGHRS and YFSETQ. After removal of 3 bases from V and 6 bases from J, the junction contained 8 bases not matched to a gene. Combining the CDR3 with reference TRBV5-1 and TRBJ1-2 gives the whole variable domain KAGVTQTPRYLIKTRGQQVTLSCSPISGHRSVSWYQQTPGQGLQFLFEYFSETQRNKGNFPGRFSGRQFSNSRSEMNVSTLELGDSALYLCASSWMTGFDGYTFGSGTRLTVV.

The rearrangement links TRBV6-1 to TRBJ1-5; D is uncertain. The CDR3 consists of 14 residues. The germline gives CDR1 MNHNS, CDR2 SASEGT. V lost 6 bases to trimming and J lost 0 bases, with 9 bases between them. The CDR3 DNA reads TGTGCCAGCAGCGCGGCGGGTAGCAATCAGCCCCAGCATTTT. Residues: CASSAAGSNQPQHF.